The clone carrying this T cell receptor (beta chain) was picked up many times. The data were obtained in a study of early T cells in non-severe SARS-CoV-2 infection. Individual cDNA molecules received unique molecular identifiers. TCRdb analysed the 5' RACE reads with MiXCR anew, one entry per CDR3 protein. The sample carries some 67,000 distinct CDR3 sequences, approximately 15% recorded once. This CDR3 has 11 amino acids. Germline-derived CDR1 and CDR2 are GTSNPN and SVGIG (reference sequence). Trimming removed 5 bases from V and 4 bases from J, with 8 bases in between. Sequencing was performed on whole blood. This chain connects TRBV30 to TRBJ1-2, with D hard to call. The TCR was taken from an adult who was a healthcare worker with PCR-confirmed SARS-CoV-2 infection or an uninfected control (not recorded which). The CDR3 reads CAWANSYGYTF. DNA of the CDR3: TGTGCCTGGGCAAACAGCTATGGCTACACCTTC. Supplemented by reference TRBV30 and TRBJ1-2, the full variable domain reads SQTIHQWPATLVQPVGSPLSLECTVEGTSNPNLYWYRQAAGRGLQLLFYSVGIGQISSEVPQNLSASRPQDRQFILSSKKLLLSDSGFYLCAWANSYGYTFGSGTRLTVV.